One sample yielded the 21 T cell receptor beta chains listed below, sequenced in a study of human T cells and chemical hapten exposure. TCRdb used MiXCR to reprocess the RACE reads, holding one entry per CDR3 protein. Of 99,000 or so distinct CDR3 sequences listed, 11% were seen once; the top ten hold approximately 3.1%. Time point meaning: pre-sensitization, week 0. Regarding treatment: therapeutic diphenylcyclopropenone sensitization with weekly scalp DPC. Here the sequenced sample was whole blood, taken in connection with sensitization to the hapten diphenylcyclopropenone (DPC). The receptors were gathered from an older woman with alopecia areata. Some clones in this sample may be carry-over from other donors' samples.

This clonotype has a count of ten or more. The genes are TRBV6-5 and TRBJ2-5; no definite D call. Trimming removed 5 bases from V and 4 bases from J, with 8 bases in between. The V gene's germline CDR1 is MNHEY and CDR2 SVGAGI. The CDR3 spans 12 residues. Here the CDR3 reads CASSTGSETQYF. CDR3 in DNA: TGTGCCAGCAGTACCGGCTCAGAGACCCAGTACTTC.

In this sample, this clonotype turned up many times. This rearrangement joins TRBV6-5 to TRBJ1-2; maybe TRBD1 (5 bases). Germline V CDR1 and CDR2: MNHEY, SVGAGI. The CDR3 length is 13 residues. V shed 6 bases and J shed 4 bases, with 12 bases lying between them. CDR3 bases: TGTGCCAGCAGCTCCGGGGCCATCTATGGCTACACCTTC. It codes for CASSSGAIYGYTF.

Comment on this clonotype: A much larger clone sits a single nucleotide away, making a read error possible. The gene calls are TRBV10-3 and TRBJ2-3, with 11 bases matching TRBD2. CDR3 length equals 16 residues. Germline values: CDR1 ENHRY, CDR2 SYGVKD. V lost 5 bases, J lost 6 bases, and 10 bases stayed unmatched. This CDR3 reads CAISNRATSGVDTQYF. Written as DNA, the CDR3 is TGTGCCATCAGTAACCGGGCGACTAGCGGGGTCGATACGCAGTATTTT.

The genes are TRBV7-9 and TRBJ2-7, with TRBD1 as a possible D gene (7 bases). Germline V gene lookup returns CDR1 SEHNR and CDR2 FQNEAQ (reference sequence). CDR3 size: 16 residues. V gave up 4 bases and J gave up 3 bases, with 19 bases separating them. The DNA of the CDR3 is TGTGCCAGCAGCTACCCCGTAAGACAGGGAGGCTACGAGCAGTACTTC. It is translated as CASSYPVRQGGYEQYF.

The chain joins TRBV12-3 or TRBV12-4 to TRBJ2-1, with D possibly matching TRBD1 (6 bases). V lost 6 bases and J 10 bases, leaving 19 bases between the germline ends. The CDR3 extends over 14 amino acids. CDR3 loop: CASRKSPGVSEQFF. The CDR3 DNA follows: TGTGCCAGCAGAAAATCTCCAGGGGTGTCCGAGCAGTTCTTC.

Many counts were recorded for this clonotype. The chain has TRBV9 and TRBJ1-4; 7 bases map to TRBD1. Unmatched junction bases numbered 2, after V lost 4 bases and J lost 2 bases. CDR1 and CDR2 (germline): SGDLS, YYNGEE. This CDR3 is 14 amino acids long. CDR3 coding DNA: TGTGCCAGCAGCCAACAGGGGACTAATGAAAAACTGTTTTTT. It specifies CASSQQGTNEKLFF. The whole variable domain, filled in from reference TRBV9 and TRBJ1-4, reads DSGVTQTPKHLITATGQRVTLRCSPRSGDLSVYWYQQSLDQGLQFLIQYYNGEERAKGNILERFSAQQFPDLHSELNLSSLELGDSALYFCASSQQGTNEKLFFGSGTQLSVL.

The table lists this clonotype with a few counts. The chain carries TRBV19 and TRBJ1-4; D is perhaps TRBD1 (6 bases). The V gene's germline CDR1 is LNHDA and CDR2 SQIVND (reference sequence). V was shortened by 8 bases and J by 0 bases, with 10 bases between the two germline ends. This CDR3 has 14 amino acids. CDR3 coding DNA: TGTGCCAGTCGAGGGGGGTCAACTAATGAAAAACTGTTTTTT. Protein sequence: CASRGGSTNEKLFF.

This clonotype was observed at least ten times. The chain carries TRBV28 and TRBJ2-3; D remains unclear. The CDR3 consists of 13 residues. V lost 6 bases to trimming and J lost 4 bases, with 11 bases between them. Germline CDR1 and CDR2: MDHEN and SYDVKM. This chain's CDR3 is CASSLGAPDTQYF. DNA of the CDR3: TGTGCCAGCAGCTTAGGTGCCCCAGATACGCAGTATTTT.

This clonotype showed up just a few times. V and J are TRBV18 and TRBJ2-7; no definite D call. The CDR3 is 15 amino acids. Looked up from germline, CDR1 is KGHSH and CDR2 is LQKENI. V was pared by 0 bases and J by 2 bases, with 11 bases between. The CDR3 protein is CASSPPGRKTYEQYF. Here the CDR3 DNA reads TGTGCCAGCTCACCACCGGGCAGGAAAACCTACGAGCAGTACTTC. Filled out from reference TRBV18 and TRBJ2-7, the complete variable domain reads NAGVMQNPRHLVRRRGQEARLRCSPMKGHSHVYWYRQLPEEGLKFMVYLQKENIIDESGMPKERFSAEFPKEGPSILRIQQVVRGDSAAYFCASSPPGRKTYEQYFGPGTRLTVT.

This clonotype appeared many times. The J gene is TRBJ2-3, the V gene TRBV7-2; D is undetermined. This CDR3 is built from 12 residues. CDR1 and CDR2 from the germline V gene are SGHTA and FQGNSA. The ends were cut back, 1 base at V and 8 bases at J, with 7 bases in the middle. In nucleotides, the CDR3 is TGTGCCAGCAGCTTAGATGTAGGTACGCAGTATTTT. This encodes CASSLDVGTQYF.

This clonotype was seen more than once but under ten times. The V and J genes are TRBV13 and TRBJ1-2; D unresolved. The V end was cut by 5 bases, the J end by 6 bases, with 19 bases between. CDR1 PRHDT and CDR2 FYEKMQ come from the germline V gene (reference sequence). The CDR3 has 15 residues. CDR3: CASSPRTVSENGYTF. In DNA form, the CDR3 reads TGTGCCAGCAGCCCTCGGACCGTGAGCGAGAATGGCTACACCTTC.

This clonotype was seen a handful of times. The J gene is TRBJ1-2, the V gene TRBV11-2; D is perhaps TRBD1 (5 bases). Germline-derived CDR1 and CDR2 are SGHAT and FQNNGV. The CDR3 loop spans 18 amino acids. V lost 5 bases to trimming and J lost 8 bases, with 30 bases between them. This CDR3 reads CASSTPTDGSPLLLGYTF. CDR3 DNA: TGTGCCAGCAGCACACCGACAGATGGCTCCCCCTTACTTCTCGGCTACACCTTC.

At least ten counts were recorded for this clonotype. V gene TRBV18 combines with J gene TRBJ1-2, with 8 bases aligning to TRBD1. The germline CDR1 and CDR2 sequences are KGHSH and LQKENI. The CDR3 consists of 14 residues. The junction had 4 bases not matched to a gene; V was cut back by 3 bases and J by 4 bases. The CDR3 nucleotides read TGTGCCAGCTCACCTAACAGGGGGAGCTATGGCTACACCTTC. Protein sequence: CASSPNRGSYGYTF. Full variable domain (outside the CDR3, taken from reference TRBV18 and TRBJ1-2): NAGVMQNPRHLVRRRGQEARLRCSPMKGHSHVYWYRQLPEEGLKFMVYLQKENIIDESGMPKERFSAEFPKEGPSILRIQQVVRGDSAAYFCASSPNRGSYGYTFGSGTRLTVV.

This clonotype has more than one count but fewer than ten. The CDR3 protein is CASRAQAGGVGQPQHF. CDR3 sequence (DNA): TGTGCCAGCCGGGCACAGGCAGGGGGTGTCGGTCAGCCCCAGCATTTT. The V and J genes are TRBV6-1 and TRBJ1-5; 7 nucleotides agree with TRBD1. Germline assignment: CDR1 MNHNS and CDR2 SASEGT. Losses at the gene ends were 8 bases for V and 6 bases for J; bases not matched to a gene: 16. The CDR3 covers 16 residues.

This clonotype was seen ten or more times. The chain couples TRBV28 to TRBJ1-2; possibly TRBD1 for D (5 bases). The CDR3 loop spans 12 amino acids. In germline, CDR1 is MDHEN, CDR2 SYDVKM. The germline V and J ends were trimmed by 5 bases and 3 bases, with 7 bases remaining between them. The CDR3 DNA reads as TGTGCCAGCAGTACGGGGGACTATGGCTACACCTTC. Its protein is CASSTGDYGYTF.

At least ten counts were recorded for this clonotype. The chain links TRBV20-1 to TRBJ2-7; 11 positions match TRBD2. The CDR3 contains 14 residues. Germline values: CDR1 DFQATT, CDR2 SNEGSKA (reference sequence). The V and J ends lost 1 base and 3 bases, in that order; junction bases with no gene match: 2. The CDR3 protein is CSARGLAGNYEQYF. CDR3 bases: TGCAGTGCTAGAGGACTAGCGGGAAACTACGAGCAGTACTTC.

J is TRBJ1-4 and V is TRBV9; 10 bases agree with TRBD1. The germline gives CDR1 SGDLS, CDR2 YYNGEE. This CDR3 has 14 amino acids. V lost 4 bases and J lost 8; bases outside the gene matches: 5. CDR3 region: CASSRDRGGEKLFF. The DNA for the CDR3 is TGTGCCAGCAGCCGGGACAGGGGAGGCGAAAAACTGTTTTTT.

At least ten counts were recorded for this clonotype. The V gene is TRBV29-1, the J gene TRBJ1-5; D gene uncertain. With 3 bases removed from V and 3 bases from J, the gap between germline ends came to 12 bases. The germline V gene has CDR1 SQVTM and CDR2 ANQGSEA. This CDR3 has 14 amino acids. The CDR3 nucleotides are TGCAGCGTTGACGGTTCGGGTCCCAATCAGCCCCAGCATTTT. It is translated as CSVDGSGPNQPQHF.

This clonotype was counted only a few times. In nucleotides, the CDR3 is TGCAGCGCCCCACGGGGGGACATGAACACTGAAGCTTTCTTT. Translating it yields CSAPRGDMNTEAFF. The V gene is TRBV29-1, the J gene TRBJ1-1; tentative D call: TRBD1 (6 bases). V was cut by 7 bases and J by 0 bases, with 15 bases left in between. Germline V CDR1 and CDR2: SQVTM, ANQGSEA. The CDR3 has 14 residues.

This clonotype was seen more than once but under ten times. The chain couples TRBV18 to TRBJ2-1; D may be TRBD2 (7 bases). Trimming took 3 bases from V and 5 from J, leaving 17 bases between them. The CDR3 is made up of 16 amino acids. The germline V gene encodes CDR1 KGHSH and CDR2 LQKENI. The CDR3 protein is CASSPLSGGANNEQFF. CDR3 nucleotides: TGTGCCAGCTCACCGCTATCTGGGGGGGCGAACAATGAGCAGTTCTTC.

This clonotype was counted between two and nine times. The chain is built from TRBV7-6 and TRBJ2-3, with D tentatively TRBD2 (7 bases). CDR1 and CDR2 (germline): SGHVS, FNYEAQ. The CDR3 spans 18 residues. The V end was cut by 2 bases, the J end by 2 bases, with 20 bases between. This CDR3 reads CASSLSPYGGGLTDTQYF. Here the CDR3 DNA reads TGTGCCAGCAGCTTAAGCCCTTATGGCGGGGGCCTCACAGATACGCAGTATTTT.